These T cell receptor beta chains were read from a single sample in a study of T cells in localized non-small cell lung cancer. Libraries were prepared by immunoSEQ multiplex PCR; TCRdb keeps only in-frame clonotypes and omits some of them. Of approximately 30,000 clones in the sample, about four fifths were seen once. Sequencing used peripheral blood, obtained before any cancer treatment. Receptors were obtained from a male donor aged 60 or over with stage II squamous cell lung carcinoma. Both conserved end residues are part of each CDR3. A D gene is named only where the DNA matches it firmly. Where a row states a size, it is once, few, many or the class of an expanded clone; other rows omit it.

clone_size	d_call	v_call	j_call	cdr3_aa	cdr3_nt
-	-	TRBV5-6	TRBJ2-5	CASSLGVSGNQYF	TGTGCCAGCAGTCTCGGGGTTTCAGGGAACCAGTACTTC
-	-	TRBV6-6	TRBJ2-1	CASSYNEQFF	TGTGCCAGCAGTTACAATGAGCAGTTCTTC
-	TRBD1	TRBV10-3	TRBJ1-1	CAISDRTGGWDEAFF	TGTGCCATCAGTGACCGGACAGGGGGCTGGGATGAAGCTTTCTTT
-	-	TRBV10-2	TRBJ2-3	CASFGRGRSTDTQYF	TGCGCCAGCTTTGGTAGGGGGAGGAGCACAGATACGCAGTATTTT
-	-	TRBV5-1	TRBJ2-2	CASGPCSAKVITGELFF	TGCGCCAGCGGACCCTGCTCGGCAAAGGTAATCACCGGGGAGCTGTTTTTT
-	-	TRBV9	TRBJ1-2	CASSVAWEGGYTF	TGTGCCAGCAGCGTAGCTTGGGAGGGTGGCTACACCTTC
-	-	TRBV5-1	TRBJ1-1	CASSPRGEGGRSEAFF	TGCGCCAGCAGCCCCCGGGGTGAGGGTGGGAGGTCTGAAGCTTTCTTT
-	-	TRBV28	TRBJ1-2	CASRIDPGTYGYTF	TGTGCCAGCAGAATTGATCCAGGGACTTATGGCTACACCTTC
-	TRBD1	TRBV4-3	TRBJ1-5	CASSQPTGSNQPQHF	TGCGCCAGCAGCCAACCGACAGGGAGCAATCAGCCCCAGCATTTT
-	-	TRBV28	TRBJ2-5	CASSFGLIPTPQYF	TGTGCCAGCAGTTTCGGTCTTATCCCTACCCCCCAGTACTTC
-	-	TRBV19	TRBJ2-1	CASRGTSRYNEQFF	TGTGCCAGTAGAGGTACGAGCCGCTACAATGAGCAGTTCTTC
few	-	TRBV10-3	TRBJ2-1	CAISRTHKEQFF	TGTGCCATCAGCCGGACCCATAAAGAGCAGTTCTTC
-	-	TRBV7-8	TRBJ2-5	CASSLNRETQYF	TGTGCCAGCAGCTTAAATAGGGAGACCCAGTACTTC
few	-	TRBV5-5	TRBJ1-2	CASSLGLTAANYGYTF	TGTGCCAGCAGCTTGGGGCTGACGGCAGCTAACTATGGCTACACCTTC
-	TRBD1	TRBV5-1	TRBJ2-2	CASRLTGTGPTGELFF	TGCGCCAGCAGATTGACCGGGACAGGGCCTACCGGGGAGCTGTTTTTT
-	-	TRBV6-5	TRBJ2-3	CASSRGTPDTQYF	TGTGCCAGCAGTCGAGGGACCCCAGATACGCAGTATTTT
few	-	TRBV7-2	TRBJ2-4	CASSPELAKNIQYF	TGTGCCAGCAGCCCAGAGTTGGCCAAAAACATTCAGTACTTC
-	-	TRBV7-2	TRBJ2-5	CASSFRETQYF	TGTGCCAGCAGCTTCAGGGAGACCCAGTACTTC
-	-	TRBV6-1	TRBJ2-1	CASSSWDEQFF	TGTGCCAGCAGTTCCTGGGATGAGCAGTTCTTC
once	-	TRBV25-1	TRBJ2-2	CASSEGDSYTIGGELFF	TGTGCCAGCAGTGAAGGCGACAGCTATACTATCGGCGGGGAGCTGTTTTTT
once	-	TRBV28	TRBJ1-5	CASSARVGVQYLPQHF	TGTGCCAGCAGCGCCCGGGTGGGGGTACAGTATCTGCCCCAGCATTTT
-	-	TRBV5-4	TRBJ2-5	CASSSSTRRDQETQYF	TGTGCCAGCAGCTCAAGTACTAGGAGGGATCAAGAGACCCAGTACTTC
-	-	TRBV19	TRBJ2-7	CASSKFGPRQGSYEQYF	TGTGCCAGTAGTAAGTTTGGCCCCCGGCAGGGGTCCTACGAGCAGTACTTC
few	TRBD1	TRBV7-2	TRBJ2-7	CASSLATGGTYEQYF	TGTGCCAGCAGCTTAGCCACAGGGGGTACCTACGAGCAGTACTTC
once	TRBD2	TRBV7-9	TRBJ2-5	CASSLVAGGGETQYF	TGTGCCAGCAGCTTAGTAGCGGGGGGCGGCGAGACCCAGTACTTC
once	-	TRBV10-1	TRBJ2-3	CASSESVAGYTDTQYF	TGCGCCAGCAGTGAGTCGGTGGCGGGATACACAGATACGCAGTATTTT
-	-	TRBV12-5	TRBJ2-7	CASGLVSGGTHPYEQYF	TGTGCTAGTGGTTTGGTGTCCGGAGGGACCCACCCCTACGAGCAGTACTTC
-	-	TRBV6-5	TRBJ1-2	CASSYQVESGYTF	TGTGCCAGCAGTTACCAGGTTGAAAGCGGCTACACCTTC
-	-	TRBV5-6	TRBJ1-4	CASSPRPGEKLFF	TGTGCCAGCAGCCCCCGCCCCGGGGAAAAACTGTTTTTT
-	TRBD2	TRBV12-5	TRBJ2-3	CASGAWTSATDTQYF	TGTGCTAGTGGTGCGTGGACTAGCGCGACAGATACGCAGTATTTT
few	TRBD2	TRBV11-2	TRBJ2-1	CASSSDGTSGNPSYNEQFF	TGTGCCAGCAGCTCGGATGGGACTAGCGGGAACCCCTCCTACAATGAGCAGTTCTTC